The present T cell receptor (beta chain) was sequenced within a study of T cell responses to AZD1222 COVID-19 vaccine. Germline V gene lookup returns CDR1 MRHNA and CDR2 SNTAGT. V was clipped by 6 bases and J by 4 bases; unmatched bases: 7. The CDR3 contains 14 residues. Overall study results and limits: Nearly half of spike-specific TCRs reportedly target variant regions that are unmutated in the B.1.351 and B.1.1.7 variants. Clonal diversity may have been underestimated in mostly white British donors.

Some clones are missing from TCRdb's copy, which holds only in-frame ones; the method was immunoSEQ multiplex PCR. The sample has 200,000 or so clones; almost 95% are singletons. Concerning this clone itself: Its antigen remains unknown.

The source of this sequence is an adult in good health. Sequences were derived from peripheral blood, sampled on day 0 of AZD1222 vaccination. The chain combines TRBV6-4 with TRBJ1-2; 8 bases align to TRBD1. CDR3 in DNA: TGTGCCAGCAGCAAGGACAGGGAGGGCTATGGCTACACCTTC. It is translated as CASSKDREGYGYTF.